The T cell receptor beta chain described here comes from a study of T cell repertoires in cytomegalovirus infection. Study background: Public TCR beta signatures indicated both CMV infection and matching HLA type.

Findings of the study overall: CMV carriers with the relevant HLA were identified by cumulative public TCR beta family frequency. The ex vivo response was dominated by HLA-C-restricted CMV-specific TCR beta clonotypes.

The V segment lost 7 bases and the J segment 9 bases; nucleotides outside the gene matches: 6. Germline V gene data show CDR1 as SQVTM and CDR2 as ANQGSEA. The length of the CDR3 is 13 residues. This clonotype was detected only once. Its antigen remains unidentified. TCRdb analysed the reads with MiXCR anew, one entry per CDR3 protein. The sample lists approximately 630,000 distinct CDR3 sequences; 20% to 25% were seen once. This receptor was taken from a human donor in good health (CMV status not recorded). Some clones in this sample may be carry-over from other donors' samples. The chain recombines TRBV29-1 with TRBJ2-1, with 13 bases matching TRBD2. Source material: CD8+ T cells from PBMCs. CDR3 region: CSDGLAGVTEQFF. CDR3 nucleotides: TGCAGCGACGGACTAGCGGGGGTGACTGAGCAGTTCTTC.